The 29 T cell receptor beta chains presented below share a single source sample, sequenced in a study of T cells in Graves' hyperthyroidism and ophthalmopathy (dated by TCRdb to the late 2010s). Library method: multiplex PCR. The listed sequencing device is Illumina HiSeq 2000. The TCR beta CDR3 regions were amplified from the RNA transcripts. A first-round RT-PCR of the TCR CDR3 used the HTBI primer set with the Qiagen OneStep RT-PCR kit. Clones were called with MiXCR by TCRdb after fastp trimmed the public reads at Q25, and only in-frame beta chains were retained. Merged by CDR3 protein, the rows form single entries marked with the most common genes and DNA. For this sample the table gives under 450,000 distinct CDR3 sequences, of which approximately 14% were detected only once. The ten largest clonotypes hold just under 8% of the sample. Sample: blood. All receptors come from a woman between 18 and 30 years old with Graves' hyperthyroidism.

This clonotype was detected ten times or more. The chain employs TRBV2 and TRBJ2-5, with TRBD2 matching 12 bases. The V gene's germline CDR1 is SNHLY and CDR2 FYNNEI. This CDR3 region has 16 residues. V shed 4 bases, J shed 1 base, and the junction held 4 bases outside the gene matches. The CDR3 region is CASSGGLAGTQETQYF. In DNA, the CDR3 is TGTGCCAGCAGTGGCGGACTAGCGGGAACCCAAGAGACCCAGTACTTC.

The chain carries TRBV6-1 and TRBJ1-4; 9 bases map to TRBD1. V lost 3 bases and J lost 8; bases outside the gene matches: 7. There are 15 residues in the CDR3. Germline V lookup: CDR1 MNHNS, CDR2 SASEGT. In DNA, the CDR3 is TGTGCCAGCAGTGACCGGGACAGGGCTCACGAAAAACTGTTTTTT. This encodes CASSDRDRAHEKLFF.

This clonotype turned up a few times. The V call is TRBV5-8, the J call TRBJ1-3; D might be TRBD1 (6 bases). CDR3 length equals 15 residues. V was shortened by 4 bases and J by 1 base, with 12 bases between the two germline ends. CDR1 and CDR2 (germline): SGHTS, YDEGEE. In DNA form, the CDR3 reads TGTGCCAGCAGCAACAGGGAAGGGTCTGGAAACACCATATATTTT. Amino acid sequence: CASSNREGSGNTIYF.

This clonotype occurred many times. This sequence joins TRBV3-1 and TRBJ2-7; no clear D gene. CDR1 and CDR2 (germline): LGHDT, YNNKEL (reference sequence). This CDR3 is 14 amino acids long. Between the trimmed V and J ends, which lost 2 bases and 3 bases, there was a span of 11 bases. CDR3 in DNA: TGTGCCAGCAGCCAAAGATCCGGGTTCTACGAGCAGTACTTC. Its translation: CASSQRSGFYEQYF.

The genes are TRBV7-2 and TRBJ1-4; perhaps TRBD1 as D (5 bases). The germline V and J ends were trimmed by 6 bases and 7 bases, with 21 bases remaining between them. The CDR3 covers 16 residues. Germline CDR1 SGHTA, CDR2 FQGNSA. Written as DNA, the CDR3 is TGTGCCAGCAGTCGAAACCCCCGACTGGGGCGTGAAAAACTGTTTTTT. It codes for CASSRNPRLGREKLFF.

The chain is built from TRBV7-8 and TRBJ2-2, with D possibly TRBD2 on 5 matching bases. Between the trimmed V and J ends, which lost 3 bases and 1 base, there was a span of 12 bases. Germline loops: CDR1 SGHVS, CDR2 FQNEAQ. CDR3 size: 16 residues. CDR3 in DNA: TGTGCCAGCAGCTTGGAGGCAGGATTGAACACCGGGGAGCTGTTTTTT. It encodes CASSLEAGLNTGELFF.

The V call is TRBV6-1, the J call TRBJ2-3; maybe TRBD1 (6 bases). The CDR3 loop spans 16 amino acids. Trimming removed 3 bases at V and 7 bases at J, with 20 bases between. Germline V gene sequence: CDR1 MNHNS, CDR2 SASEGT. The CDR3 coding sequence is TGTGCCAGCAGTGACTCACTCACAGGGAGTGTAAATACGCAGTATTTT. This sequence encodes CASSDSLTGSVNTQYF.

A few counts support this clonotype. The chain couples TRBV5-1 to TRBJ1-6; 7 nucleotides match TRBD1. CDR1 is SGHRS and CDR2 is YFSETQ in the germline V gene. The CDR3 consists of 17 residues. V lost 3 bases, J lost 6 bases, and 12 bases stayed unmatched. CDR3 sequence reads: CASSWGYDRVVNSPLHF. DNA for the CDR3: TGCGCCAGCAGCTGGGGGTATGACAGGGTCGTTAATTCACCCCTCCACTTT.

This clonotype was seen many times. As DNA, the CDR3 is TGTGCCAGCAGCTCGGGATTATGGTCAACTAATGAAAAACTGTTTTTT. Translating it yields CASSSGLWSTNEKLFF. The rearrangement uses TRBV2 and TRBJ1-4; no firm D call. Germline CDR1 reads SNHLY; CDR2 reads FYNNEI. V dropped 6 bases and J dropped 0 bases, with 14 bases sitting between them. This CDR3 comprises 16 residues.

This clonotype was seen many times. The chain recombines TRBV18 with TRBJ2-5; TRBD2 might be the D (5 bases). V was trimmed by 1 base and J by 5 bases, leaving 14 bases between them. The CDR3 covers 15 residues. CDR1 is KGHSH and CDR2 is LQKENI in the germline V gene. The CDR3 DNA reads TGTGCCAGCTCACCACGATCGGGGTGGGGTGAGACCCAGTACTTC. This encodes CASSPRSGWGETQYF.

In its sample, this clonotype was seen many times. This chain links TRBV3-1 with TRBJ2-7; the match to TRBD2 covers 7 bases. Unmatched junction bases numbered 6, after V lost 4 bases and J lost 3 bases. The CDR3 has 14 amino acids. Germline-derived CDR1 and CDR2 are LGHDT and YNNKEL (reference sequence). CDR3 in amino acids: CASSLSGSHYEQYF. The CDR3 DNA reads as TGTGCCAGCAGCCTTAGCGGGTCACACTACGAGCAGTACTTC.

The table lists this clonotype with many counts. J is TRBJ2-7 and V is TRBV10-1; D might be TRBD2 (5 bases). Germline V CDR1 and CDR2: WNHNN, SYGVQD (reference sequence). This CDR3 spans 13 amino acids. The V end was cut by 3 bases, the J end by 1 base, with 7 bases between. In DNA, the CDR3 is TGCGCCAGCAGTGACGGACTGTCCTACGAGCAGTACTTC. The encoded protein is CASSDGLSYEQYF.

This clonotype was observed many times. The chain joins TRBV12-3 or TRBV12-4 to TRBJ2-5, with TRBD1 matching 8 bases. The trim removed 5 bases at V and 5 bases at J, leaving 1 base unmatched. The CDR3 spans 12 residues. CDR3 sequence: CASSRTGETQYF. The CDR3 DNA reads TGTGCCAGCAGTCGGACAGGGGAGACCCAGTACTTC.

At least ten counts were recorded for this clonotype. J is TRBJ1-6 and V is TRBV12-3 or TRBV12-4; 11 bases are shared with TRBD1. The CDR3 runs 17 residues. V lost 3 bases to trimming and J lost 9 bases; unmatched junction nucleotides: 10. The CDR3 sequence: CASSFNPGQGVGSPLHF. The CDR3 DNA reads as TGTGCCAGCAGTTTTAATCCGGGACAGGGGGTTGGTTCACCCCTCCACTTT.

This clonotype was seen ten or more times. The CDR3 region has the DNA TGTGCCAGCAGCTTAGCCAGCGGGGAAGTCAATGAGCAGTTCTTC. Its protein is CASSLASGEVNEQFF. V and J are TRBV7-2 and TRBJ2-1, with TRBD2 matching 7 bases. This CDR3 comprises 15 residues. Germline V lookup: CDR1 SGHTA, CDR2 FQGNSA. V lost 0 bases and J lost 6; bases outside the gene matches: 5. Supplemented by reference TRBV7-2 and TRBJ2-1, the full variable domain reads GAGVSQSPSNKVTEKGKDVELRCDPISGHTALYWYRQSLGQGLEFLIYFQGNSAPDKSGLPSDRFSAERTGGSVSTLTIQRTQQEDSAVYLCASSLASGEVNEQFFGPGTRLTVL.

This clonotype was found many times. The J gene is TRBJ2-7, the V gene TRBV20-1; tentatively, D is TRBD1 or TRBD2 (5 bases each). Per germline, CDR1 DFQATT and CDR2 SNEGSKA (reference sequence). CDR3 size: 15 residues. Between the trimmed V and J ends, which lost 5 bases and 2 bases, there was a span of 19 bases. In nucleotides, the CDR3 is TGCAGTGCTCGAACACCCTGGGGGTTGACCTACGAGCAGTACTTC. Encoded protein: CSARTPWGLTYEQYF.

V is TRBV3-1 and J is TRBJ1-1, with 11 bases matching TRBD1. J gave up 4 bases and V 5 bases, and 6 bases lay outside the gene matches. CDR1 is LGHDT, CDR2 YNNKEL, per germline (reference sequence). This CDR3 is built from 15 residues. As DNA, the CDR3 is TGTGCCAGCAGCACAGGACAGGGGGCGCCCACTGAAGCTTTCTTT. This gives the protein CASSTGQGAPTEAFF.

The V call is TRBV5-5, the J call TRBJ1-2; 7 positions agree with TRBD1. The CDR3 loop spans 16 amino acids. Germline loops: CDR1 SGHKS, CDR2 YYEKEE (reference sequence). J gave up 2 bases and V 6 bases, and 13 bases lay outside the gene matches. Here the CDR3 DNA reads TGTGCCAGCAATTCTCACCCGGGACAGCTAAACTATGGCTACACCTTC. It is translated as CASNSHPGQLNYGYTF.

For this clonotype: It may be a read error: a sequence one base away is much more abundant. V is TRBV11-2 and J is TRBJ2-7; 12 nucleotides align to TRBD2. This CDR3 is built from 15 residues. CDR1 and CDR2 from the germline V gene are SGHAT and FQNNGV. V lost 7 bases and J lost 3; bases outside the gene matches: 7. CDR3 DNA sequence: TGTGCCAGCAACTTCCTAGCGGGGGGGGACTACGAGCAGTACTTC. It is translated as CASNFLAGGDYEQYF.

This clonotype was picked up many times. The rearrangement joins TRBV30 to TRBJ1-5; D unresolved. Germline lookup yields CDR1 GTSNPN and CDR2 SVGIG (reference sequence). This CDR3 region has 16 residues. V was clipped by 3 bases and J by 0 bases, with 15 bases between them. The CDR3 nucleotides read TGTGCCTGGAGCGCGCCTGCTTCTTATAGCAATCAGCCCCAGCATTTT. It codes for CAWSAPASYSNQPQHF.

This clonotype was recorded a few times. This chain connects TRBV3-1 to TRBJ1-3; 7 positions agree with TRBD1. The CDR3 has 14 residues. Germline CDR1 and CDR2: LGHDT and YNNKEL (reference sequence). V shed 6 bases and J 3 bases; nucleotides not matched to a gene: 5. The CDR3: CASRPTGVGNTIYF. The CDR3 DNA sequence: TGTGCCAGCAGACCTACAGGGGTTGGAAACACCATATATTTT.

Concerning this clonotype itself: It may be a read error: a sequence one base away is much more abundant. The genes are TRBV5-1 and TRBJ1-1; unclear D gene. Germline CDR1 SGHRS, CDR2 YFSETQ. This CDR3 region has 13 residues. The CDR3, as DNA: TGCGCCAGCAGCTTCAAGGGAGGCACTGAAACTTTCTTT. Protein: CASSFKGGTETFF.

The table lists this clonotype with a few counts. This chain links TRBV4-1 with TRBJ2-7, with 9 nucleotides matching TRBD1. The germline gives CDR1 MGHRA, CDR2 YSYEKL. The CDR3 loop spans 15 amino acids. V lost 0 bases and J lost 0; bases outside the gene matches: 0. The CDR3 region is CASSQETGGSYEQYF. The CDR3 coding sequence is TGCGCCAGCAGCCAAGAGACAGGGGGCTCCTACGAGCAGTACTTC.

V and J are TRBV19 and TRBJ2-2, with TRBD2 identical over 7 bases. The junction had 12 bases not matched to a gene; V was cut back by 7 bases and J by 4 bases. The length of the CDR3 is 16 residues. Germline V gene lookup returns CDR1 LNHDA and CDR2 SQIVND (reference sequence). The CDR3 loop is CASTRGVGKTTGELFF. DNA for the CDR3: TGTGCCAGTACCCGGGGGGTCGGGAAGACCACCGGGGAGCTGTTTTTT.

This clonotype was detected ten times or more. The chain combines TRBV12-3 or TRBV12-4 with TRBJ1-6; D call uncertain. The CDR3 has 14 amino acids. V lost 1 base and J 10 bases, leaving 11 bases between the germline ends. CDR3 nucleotides: TGTGCCAGCAGTTTAGATGGGGTCAACTCACCCCTCCACTTT. Residues: CASSLDGVNSPLHF.

CDR3 DNA sequence: TGCGCCAGCAGAAGACAGGGAAACTATGGCTACACCTTC. Translation gives CASRRQGNYGYTF. V usage is TRBV5-1 and J usage is TRBJ1-2; the match to TRBD1 covers 7 bases. CDR3 length: 13 amino acids. Germline V CDR1 and CDR2: SGHRS, YFSETQ. V gave up 5 bases and J gave up 2 bases; unmatched junction bases: 3.

Many counts were recorded for this clonotype. The chain is built from TRBV28 and TRBJ2-3, with TRBD1 matching over 9 bases. Looked up from germline, CDR1 is MDHEN and CDR2 is SYDVKM. V gave up 4 bases and J gave up 6 bases; unmatched junction bases: 11. The length of the CDR3 is 16 residues. CDR3 in DNA: TGTGCCAGCAGTTCCATGGGACAGGGACCGTGGGATACGCAGTATTTT. Residues: CASSSMGQGPWDTQYF.

The rearrangement links TRBV7-9 to TRBJ2-7; D is ambiguous. The CDR3 runs 14 residues. Germline assignment: CDR1 SEHNR and CDR2 FQNEAQ (reference sequence). V lost 1 base, J lost 2 bases, and 9 bases lay in between. CDR3 in DNA: TGTGCCAGCAGCTTAGGCAAGGACCCCTACGAGCAGTACTTC. Its protein product is CASSLGKDPYEQYF.

At least ten counts were recorded for this clonotype. J is TRBJ2-2 and V is TRBV6-1; 7 positions match TRBD1. V gave up 2 bases and J gave up 5 bases; unmatched junction bases: 5. This CDR3 contains 15 residues. CDR1 MNHNS and CDR2 SASEGT come from the germline V gene. The CDR3 DNA is TGTGCCAGCAGTGAAAAGGGGGCAAGAACCGGGGAGCTGTTTTTT. This sequence encodes CASSEKGARTGELFF.